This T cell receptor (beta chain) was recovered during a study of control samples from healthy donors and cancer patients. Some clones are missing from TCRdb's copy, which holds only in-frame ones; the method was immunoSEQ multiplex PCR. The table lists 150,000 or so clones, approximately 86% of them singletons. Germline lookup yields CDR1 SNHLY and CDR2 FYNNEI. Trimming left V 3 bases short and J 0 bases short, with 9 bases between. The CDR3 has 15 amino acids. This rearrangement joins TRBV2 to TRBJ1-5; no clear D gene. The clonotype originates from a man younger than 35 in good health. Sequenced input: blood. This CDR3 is CASSEVESSNQPQHF. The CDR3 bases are TGTGCCAGCAGTGAGGTCGAAAGTAGCAATCAGCCCCAGCATTTT.